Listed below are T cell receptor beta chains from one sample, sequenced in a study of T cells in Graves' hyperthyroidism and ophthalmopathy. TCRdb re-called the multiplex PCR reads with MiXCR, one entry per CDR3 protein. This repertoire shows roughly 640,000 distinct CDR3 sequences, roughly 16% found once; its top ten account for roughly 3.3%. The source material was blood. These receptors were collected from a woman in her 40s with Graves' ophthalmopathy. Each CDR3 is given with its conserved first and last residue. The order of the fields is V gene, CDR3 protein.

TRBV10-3	CAISGGNTEAFF
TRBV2	CASSEQSSYNSPLHF
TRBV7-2	CASSRQGTSGYEQYF
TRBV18	CASSLPTGGYTF
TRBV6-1	CASSELAAYNEQFF
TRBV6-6	CASSYSTPGTVNYGYTF
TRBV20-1	CSASGTPNSPLHF
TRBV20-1	CSARRSTEAFF
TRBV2	CASGQREGYEQYF
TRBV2	CASSGGQGGNQPQHF
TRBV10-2	CASRVRQGRLHF
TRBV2	CASRRYQETQYF
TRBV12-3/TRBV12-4	CASSGTAEKLFF
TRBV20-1	CSVTISLGGSYNEQFF
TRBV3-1	CASSQDPFPKGWTNYEQYF
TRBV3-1	CASSQTASNQPQHF
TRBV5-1	CASSLPLASHNEQFF
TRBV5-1	CASSLVGLSTDTQYF
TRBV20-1	CSGTTANNQPQHF
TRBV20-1	CSARAMHAGQLSTDTQYF
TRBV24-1	CATPNEDGNTIYF
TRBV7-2	CASSQGGPGQPQHF
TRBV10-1	CASSAGTMFGEQFF
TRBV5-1	CASSWLGNEQFF
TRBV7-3	CASSFGSMNEQFF
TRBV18	CASSPRQGGNNEQFF
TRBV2	CASSVGQGGTDTQYF
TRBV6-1	CASSNSGAGGTEAFF
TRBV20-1	CSASTLKETQYF
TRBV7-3	CASSSSGALTEAFF
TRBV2	CASIPGVLPAYEQYF
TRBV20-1	CSAGTSGSAYEQYF
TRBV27	CASSLRAFF
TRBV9	CASSVTGFNSPLHF
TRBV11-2	CASSFPASPGGEQFF